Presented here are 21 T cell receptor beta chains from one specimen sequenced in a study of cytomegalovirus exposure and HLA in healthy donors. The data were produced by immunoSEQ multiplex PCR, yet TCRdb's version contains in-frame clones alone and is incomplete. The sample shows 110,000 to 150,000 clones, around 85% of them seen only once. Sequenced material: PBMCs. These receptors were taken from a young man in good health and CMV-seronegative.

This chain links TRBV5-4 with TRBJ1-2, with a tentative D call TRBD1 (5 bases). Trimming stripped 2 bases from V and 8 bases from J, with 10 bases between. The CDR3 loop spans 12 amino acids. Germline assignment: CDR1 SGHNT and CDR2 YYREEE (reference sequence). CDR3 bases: TGTGCCAGCAGCTTAGGAGGGGACGGCTACACCTTC. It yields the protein CASSLGGDGYTF. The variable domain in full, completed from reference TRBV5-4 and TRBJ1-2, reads ETGVTQSPTHLIKTRGQQVTLRCSSQSGHNTVSWYQQALGQGPQFIFQYYREEENGRGNFPPRFSGLQFPNYSSELNVNALELDDSALYLCASSLGGDGYTFGSGTRLTVV.

CDR3 DNA sequence: TGTGCCAGCAGAGGGACAGCGGCGGGCTACGAGCAGTACTTC. It yields the protein CASRGTAAGYEQYF. The chain uses TRBV11-2 and TRBJ2-7, with 7 bases matching TRBD1. Per germline, CDR1 SGHAT and CDR2 FQNNGV. V lost 6 bases to trimming and J lost 3 bases; unmatched junction nucleotides: 8. The length of the CDR3 is 14 residues.

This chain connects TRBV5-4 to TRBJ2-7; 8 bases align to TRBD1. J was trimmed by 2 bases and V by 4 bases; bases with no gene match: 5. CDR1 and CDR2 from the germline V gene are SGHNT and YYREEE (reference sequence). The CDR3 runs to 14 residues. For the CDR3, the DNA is TGTGCCAGCAGCCCCCGGGACAGGCCCTACGAGCAGTACTTC. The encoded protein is CASSPRDRPYEQYF.

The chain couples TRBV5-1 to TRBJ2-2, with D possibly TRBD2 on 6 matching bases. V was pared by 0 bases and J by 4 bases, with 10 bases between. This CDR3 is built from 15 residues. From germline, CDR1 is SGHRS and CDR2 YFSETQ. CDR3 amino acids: CASSLVIGGTGELFF. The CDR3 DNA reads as TGCGCCAGCAGCTTGGTGATCGGGGGCACCGGGGAGCTGTTTTTT.

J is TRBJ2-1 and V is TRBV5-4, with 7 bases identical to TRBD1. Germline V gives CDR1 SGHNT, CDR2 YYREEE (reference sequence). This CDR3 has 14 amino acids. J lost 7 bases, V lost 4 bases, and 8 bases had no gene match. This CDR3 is CASSLLDRWNEQFF. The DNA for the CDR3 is TGTGCCAGCAGCCTCCTGGACAGGTGGAATGAGCAGTTCTTC.

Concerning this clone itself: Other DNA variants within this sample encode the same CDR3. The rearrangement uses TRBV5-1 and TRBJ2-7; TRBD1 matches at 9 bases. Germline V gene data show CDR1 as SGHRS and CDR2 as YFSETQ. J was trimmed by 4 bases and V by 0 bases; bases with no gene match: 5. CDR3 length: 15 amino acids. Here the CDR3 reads CASSLAPGQGYEQYF. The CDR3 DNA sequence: TGCGCCAGCAGCTTGGCACCGGGACAGGGTTACGAGCAGTACTTC.

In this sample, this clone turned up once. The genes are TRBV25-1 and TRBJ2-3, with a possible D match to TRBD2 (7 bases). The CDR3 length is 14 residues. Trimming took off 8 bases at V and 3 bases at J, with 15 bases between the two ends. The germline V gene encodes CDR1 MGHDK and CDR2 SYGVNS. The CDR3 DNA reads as TGTGCCAGCTCCGCCGAGGGGGGGACAGATACGCAGTATTTT. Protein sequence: CASSAEGGTDTQYF.

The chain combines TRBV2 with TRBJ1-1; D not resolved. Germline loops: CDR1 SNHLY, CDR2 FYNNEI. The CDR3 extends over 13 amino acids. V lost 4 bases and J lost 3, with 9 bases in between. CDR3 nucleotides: TGTGCCAGCAGTGTTAGTCACTACACTGAAGCTTTCTTT. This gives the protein CASSVSHYTEAFF.

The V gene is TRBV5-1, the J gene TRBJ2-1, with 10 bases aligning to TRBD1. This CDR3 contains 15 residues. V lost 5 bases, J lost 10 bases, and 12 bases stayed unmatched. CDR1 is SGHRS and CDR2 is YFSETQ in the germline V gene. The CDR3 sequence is CASSYSGTGEGEQFF. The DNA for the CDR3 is TGCGCCAGCAGTTACTCCGGGACAGGGGAGGGAGAGCAGTTCTTC.

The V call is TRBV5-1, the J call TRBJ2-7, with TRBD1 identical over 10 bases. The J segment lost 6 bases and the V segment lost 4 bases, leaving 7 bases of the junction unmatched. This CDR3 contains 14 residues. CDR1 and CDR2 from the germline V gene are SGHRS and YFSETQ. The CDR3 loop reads CASSPEWTGGEQYF. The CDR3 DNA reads TGCGCCAGCAGCCCGGAATGGACAGGGGGCGAGCAGTACTTC. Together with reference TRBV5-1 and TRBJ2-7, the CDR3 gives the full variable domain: KAGVTQTPRYLIKTRGQQVTLSCSPISGHRSVSWYQQTPGQGLQFLFEYFSETQRNKGNFPGRFSGRQFSNSRSEMNVSTLELGDSALYLCASSPEWTGGEQYFGPGTRLTVT.

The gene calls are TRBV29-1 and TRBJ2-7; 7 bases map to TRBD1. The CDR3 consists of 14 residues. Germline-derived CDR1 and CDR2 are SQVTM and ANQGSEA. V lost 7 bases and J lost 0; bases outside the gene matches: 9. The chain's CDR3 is CSAGTGTASYEQYF. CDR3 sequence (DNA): TGCAGCGCGGGGACCGGGACAGCCTCCTACGAGCAGTACTTC.

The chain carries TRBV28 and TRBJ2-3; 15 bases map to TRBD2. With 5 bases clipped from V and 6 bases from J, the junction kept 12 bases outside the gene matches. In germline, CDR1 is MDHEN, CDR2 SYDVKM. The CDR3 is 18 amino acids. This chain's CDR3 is CASSTGGLAGGLSDTQYF. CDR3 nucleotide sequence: TGTGCCAGCAGTACCGGGGGACTAGCGGGAGGCTTGTCGGATACGCAGTATTTT.

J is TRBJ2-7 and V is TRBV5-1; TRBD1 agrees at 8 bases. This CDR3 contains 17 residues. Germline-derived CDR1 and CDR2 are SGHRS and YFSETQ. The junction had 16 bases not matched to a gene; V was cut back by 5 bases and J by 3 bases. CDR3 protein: CASRPPGAQGVDYEQYF. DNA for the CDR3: TGCGCCAGCAGACCACCCGGCGCACAGGGGGTAGACTACGAGCAGTACTTC.

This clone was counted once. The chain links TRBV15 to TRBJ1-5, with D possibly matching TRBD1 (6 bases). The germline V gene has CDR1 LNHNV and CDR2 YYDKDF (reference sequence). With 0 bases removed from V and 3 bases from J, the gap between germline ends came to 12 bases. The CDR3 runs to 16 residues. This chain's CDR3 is CATSRDKQGINQPQHF. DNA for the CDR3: TGTGCCACCAGCAGAGATAAACAGGGCATCAATCAGCCCCAGCATTTT.

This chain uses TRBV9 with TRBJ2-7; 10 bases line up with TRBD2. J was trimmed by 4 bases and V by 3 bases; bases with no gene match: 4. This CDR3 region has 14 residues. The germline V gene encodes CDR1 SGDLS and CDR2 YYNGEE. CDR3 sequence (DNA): TGTGCCAGCAGCGCGGGACTAGCGAATTACGAGCAGTACTTC. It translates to CASSAGLANYEQYF.

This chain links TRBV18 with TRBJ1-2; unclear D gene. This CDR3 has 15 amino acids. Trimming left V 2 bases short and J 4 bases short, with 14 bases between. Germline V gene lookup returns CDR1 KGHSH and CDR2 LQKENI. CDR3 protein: CASSPGYSTTYGYTF. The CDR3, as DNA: TGTGCCAGCTCACCAGGGTACAGCACCACCTATGGCTACACCTTC.

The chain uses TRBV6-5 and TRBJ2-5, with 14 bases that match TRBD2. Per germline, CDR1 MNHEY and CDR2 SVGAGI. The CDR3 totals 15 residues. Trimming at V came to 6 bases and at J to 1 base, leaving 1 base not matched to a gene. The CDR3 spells CASRGLAGGQETQYF. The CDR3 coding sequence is TGTGCCAGCAGAGGACTAGCGGGAGGCCAAGAGACCCAGTACTTC.

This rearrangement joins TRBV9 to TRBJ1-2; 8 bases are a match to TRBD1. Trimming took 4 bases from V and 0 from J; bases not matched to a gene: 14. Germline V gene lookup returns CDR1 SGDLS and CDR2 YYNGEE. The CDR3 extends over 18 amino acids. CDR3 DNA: TGTGCCAGCAGCCCACAGGGGGGACCGGTGTCAGCTAACTATGGCTACACCTTC. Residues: CASSPQGGPVSANYGYTF.

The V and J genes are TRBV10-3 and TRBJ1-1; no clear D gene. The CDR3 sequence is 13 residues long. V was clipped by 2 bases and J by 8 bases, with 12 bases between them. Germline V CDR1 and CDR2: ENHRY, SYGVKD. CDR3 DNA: TGTGCCATCAGTGAGGTTGGGAGAGGGGAAGCTTTCTTT. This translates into CAISEVGRGEAFF.

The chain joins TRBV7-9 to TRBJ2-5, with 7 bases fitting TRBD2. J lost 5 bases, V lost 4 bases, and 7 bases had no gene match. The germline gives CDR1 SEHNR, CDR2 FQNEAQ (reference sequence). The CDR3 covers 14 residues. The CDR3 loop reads CASSSPGLMETQYF. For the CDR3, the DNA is TGTGCCAGCAGCTCCCCGGGACTAATGGAGACCCAGTACTTC.

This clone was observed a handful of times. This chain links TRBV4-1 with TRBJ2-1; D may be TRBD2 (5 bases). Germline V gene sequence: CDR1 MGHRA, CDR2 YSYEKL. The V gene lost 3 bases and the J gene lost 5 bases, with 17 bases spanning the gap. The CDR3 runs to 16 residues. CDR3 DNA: TGCGCCAGCAGCCAGTCTCTAGCATCAGGCGACAATGAGCAGTTCTTC. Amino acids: CASSQSLASGDNEQFF.